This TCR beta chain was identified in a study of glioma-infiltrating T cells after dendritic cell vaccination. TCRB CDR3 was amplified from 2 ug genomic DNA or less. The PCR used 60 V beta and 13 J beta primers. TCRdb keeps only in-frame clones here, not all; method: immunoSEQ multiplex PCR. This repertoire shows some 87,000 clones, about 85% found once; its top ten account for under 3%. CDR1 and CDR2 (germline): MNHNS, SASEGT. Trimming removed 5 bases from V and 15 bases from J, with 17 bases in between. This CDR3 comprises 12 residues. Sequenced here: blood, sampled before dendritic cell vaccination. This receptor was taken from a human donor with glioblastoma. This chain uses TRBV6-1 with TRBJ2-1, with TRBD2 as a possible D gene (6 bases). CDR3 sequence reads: CASSLLGVGRFF. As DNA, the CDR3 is TGTGCCAGCAGTCTCCTCGGGGTCGGGAGGTTCTTC.